These 32 T cell receptor beta chains share one sample of origin, sequenced in a study of blood T cell repertoires in COVID-19. TCRdb keeps only in-frame clones here, not all; method: immunoSEQ multiplex PCR. The sample consists of under 400,000 clones, over 85% of them appearing once. Sequenced: peripheral blood. The receptors were gathered from a woman aged 55-69 years with COVID-19, enrolled during active disease.

The chain combines TRBV7-2 with TRBJ1-5; 7 bases align to TRBD1. The CDR3 spans 15 residues. The germline V gene encodes CDR1 SGHTA and CDR2 FQGNSA. J lost 5 bases, V lost 5 bases, and 9 bases had no gene match. CDR3 DNA: TGTGCCAGCAGCCCAGTGACAGGGTTTGATCAGCCCCAGCATTTT. Translated: CASSPVTGFDQPQHF.

The rearrangement links TRBV5-1 to TRBJ2-7; 7 bases fit TRBD1. The CDR3 length is 15 residues. J was trimmed by 5 bases and V by 4 bases; bases with no gene match: 12. Looked up from germline, CDR1 is SGHRS and CDR2 is YFSETQ. The chain's CDR3 is CASSEAGGTADEQYF. CDR3 DNA sequence: TGCGCCAGCAGCGAAGCAGGGGGTACCGCGGACGAGCAGTACTTC.

The chain uses TRBV28 and TRBJ1-2, with TRBD1 as a possible D gene (5 bases). This CDR3 has 12 residues. V was pared by 6 bases and J by 11 bases, with 16 bases between. Germline lookup yields CDR1 MDHEN and CDR2 SYDVKM. CDR3 sequence reads: CASRTLQGSYTF. CDR3 nucleotides: TGTGCCAGCAGAACCCTCCAGGGTTCGTACACCTTC.

The chain recombines TRBV7-9 with TRBJ1-2; 9 nucleotides match TRBD1. Germline V gene sequence: CDR1 SEHNR, CDR2 FQNEAQ (reference sequence). V shed 6 bases and J 7 bases; nucleotides not matched to a gene: 6. The CDR3 contains 13 residues. CDR3 in amino acids: CASSLQGAFGYTF. CDR3 nucleotides: TGTGCCAGCAGTTTACAGGGGGCATTTGGCTACACCTTC.

This chain joins TRBV5-1 and TRBJ2-3, with a tentative D call TRBD1 (6 bases). The ends were cut back, 4 bases at V and 3 bases at J, with 15 bases in the middle. Germline values: CDR1 SGHRS, CDR2 YFSETQ. The CDR3 is 15 residues long. This CDR3 is CASSGYGQLTDTQYF. Here the CDR3 DNA reads TGCGCCAGCAGCGGTTACGGACAGTTGACAGATACGCAGTATTTT.

The chain combines TRBV9 with TRBJ2-7; the match to TRBD1 covers 7 bases. Germline V gives CDR1 SGDLS, CDR2 YYNGEE. The CDR3 spans 15 residues. Trimming took 0 bases from V and 0 from J; bases not matched to a gene: 3. This chain's CDR3 is CASSVETGLSYEQYF. In DNA, the CDR3 is TGTGCCAGCAGCGTAGAGACAGGGCTCTCCTACGAGCAGTACTTC.

The chain joins TRBV28 to TRBJ1-5; D possibly corresponds to TRBD1 (5 bases). Germline V lookup: CDR1 MDHEN, CDR2 SYDVKM. This CDR3 comprises 16 residues. V lost 2 bases and J 3 bases, leaving 14 bases between the germline ends. CDR3 residues: CASSLTGEAFNQPQHF. Written as DNA, the CDR3 is TGTGCCAGCAGTTTAACGGGGGAAGCCTTCAATCAGCCCCAGCATTTT.

The rearrangement uses TRBV5-1 and TRBJ2-7; 8 bases line up with TRBD2. The germline V gene encodes CDR1 SGHRS and CDR2 YFSETQ. V dropped 0 bases and J dropped 1; count of bases not matched to a gene: 9. The CDR3 runs 17 residues. The DNA of the CDR3 is TGCGCCAGCAGCTTGGCCGGTTGGAGCGGGGGATCCTACGAGCAGTACTTC. Its protein is CASSLAGWSGGSYEQYF.

This chain connects TRBV7-3 to TRBJ1-3; 7 nucleotides align to TRBD1. Germline CDR1 is SGHTA and CDR2 is FQGTGA. The CDR3 covers 12 residues. Losses at the gene ends were 5 bases for V and 11 bases for J; bases not matched to a gene: 6. CDR3 nucleotides: TGTGCCAGCAGCCCAGGGGGGCCACCCATATATTTT. This translates into CASSPGGPPIYF. Using reference TRBV7-3 and TRBJ1-3 for the parts outside the CDR3, the full variable domain is GAGVSQTPSNKVTEKGKYVELRCDPISGHTALYWYRQSLGQGPEFLIYFQGTGAADDSGLPNDRFFAVRPEGSVSTLKIQRTERGDSAVYLCASSPGGPPIYFGEGSWLTVV.

This chain joins TRBV9 and TRBJ2-1; 11 nucleotides agree with TRBD2. J gave up 0 bases and V 3 bases, and 2 bases lay outside the gene matches. Germline V gene lookup returns CDR1 SGDLS and CDR2 YYNGEE. This CDR3 is built from 16 residues. This CDR3 reads CASSGGLAGSYNEQFF. CDR3 nucleotides: TGTGCCAGCAGCGGTGGACTAGCGGGCTCCTACAATGAGCAGTTCTTC.

The genes are TRBV24-1 and TRBJ2-7, with D perhaps matching TRBD1 (5 bases). Germline CDR1 and CDR2: KGHDR and SFDVKD. Trimming left V 12 bases short and J 5 bases short, with 13 bases between. This CDR3 comprises 11 residues. The chain's CDR3 is CAPNSRDEQYF. CDR3 in DNA: TGTGCCCCCAACTCCAGGGACGAGCAGTACTTC.

The gene calls are TRBV2 and TRBJ1-2; D possibly corresponds to TRBD1 (6 bases). CDR1 is SNHLY and CDR2 is FYNNEI in the germline V gene. This CDR3 comprises 16 residues. The V and J ends lost 4 bases and 1 base respectively, with 16 bases between them. In DNA, the CDR3 is TGTGCCAGCAGTGTATCTCAGGGGACCCTTAACTATGGCTACACCTTC. Translating gives CASSVSQGTLNYGYTF.

This clone came up a few times. V usage is TRBV11-2 and J usage is TRBJ1-2; 7 bases fit TRBD1. The CDR3 runs 18 residues. From germline, CDR1 is SGHAT and CDR2 FQNNGV. The trim removed 5 bases at V and 4 bases at J, leaving 19 bases unmatched. The CDR3 sequence is CASSPRTLGRGVFYGYTF. In DNA form, the CDR3 reads TGTGCCAGCAGCCCCCGCACTCTAGGCAGGGGGGTTTTCTATGGCTACACCTTC.

V gene TRBV6-5 combines with J gene TRBJ1-6, with TRBD1 identical over 9 bases. Looked up from germline, CDR1 is MNHEY and CDR2 is SVGAGI. This CDR3 spans 13 amino acids. V gave up 10 bases and J gave up 13 bases; unmatched junction bases: 11. CDR3 nucleotide sequence: TGTGCCATCTGGGACAGGGTTTATGCGCCCCTCCACTTT. Its translation is CAIWDRVYAPLHF.

The chain uses TRBV7-2 and TRBJ2-7, with a weak D call TRBD1 (6 bases). Trimming stripped 2 bases from V and 3 bases from J, with 14 bases between. The length of the CDR3 is 15 residues. CDR1 SGHTA and CDR2 FQGNSA come from the germline V gene. In DNA, the CDR3 is TGTGCCAGCAGCTTAAGTTTGGGGGCTGGCTACGAGCAGTACTTC. Amino acids: CASSLSLGAGYEQYF.

This chain links TRBV27 with TRBJ1-1; a weak D match, TRBD1 (6 bases). Germline CDR1 reads MNHEY; CDR2 reads SMNVEV (reference sequence). The CDR3 is 14 amino acids. Trimming took off 7 bases at V and 0 bases at J, with 12 bases between the two ends. The CDR3 DNA reads TGTGCCAGCAAACGAGGACAGTTGAACACTGAAGCTTTCTTT. Amino acid sequence: CASKRGQLNTEAFF.

Remarks on this clone: Other DNA sequences in the same sample also yield this CDR3. The V gene is TRBV28, the J gene TRBJ1-2; no clear D gene. Between the trimmed V and J ends, which lost 5 bases and 2 bases, there was a span of 3 bases. The germline CDR1 and CDR2 sequences are MDHEN and SYDVKM. The CDR3 is 11 residues long. The CDR3 DNA is TGTGCCAGCAGTCAGAACTATGGCTACACCTTC. Its translation is CASSQNYGYTF.

The chain joins TRBV18 to TRBJ1-4; D not certain. The CDR3 extends over 14 amino acids. V lost 3 bases and J 5 bases, leaving 10 bases between the germline ends. Germline V gene sequence: CDR1 KGHSH, CDR2 LQKENI. The CDR3 loop reads CASSPRRANEKLFF. The CDR3, as DNA: TGTGCCAGCTCACCGCGGAGGGCAAATGAAAAACTGTTTTTT.

This chain connects TRBV28 to TRBJ1-3; D is undetermined. Germline-derived CDR1 and CDR2 are MDHEN and SYDVKM. V shed 2 bases and J shed 4 bases, with 9 bases lying between them. This CDR3 comprises 14 residues. The CDR3 DNA sequence: TGTGCCAGCAGTTTAACCCAGGCGGGAAACACCATATATTTT. It codes for CASSLTQAGNTIYF.

J is TRBJ1-3 and V is TRBV7-6; weak D call: TRBD1 (5 bases). V lost 5 bases, J lost 0 bases, and 14 bases lay in between. The CDR3 has 16 residues. Germline lookup yields CDR1 SGHVS and CDR2 FNYEAQ. In DNA form, the CDR3 reads TGTGCCAGCAGCCTGGGGGGACCCTTCTCTGGAAACACCATATATTTT. It specifies CASSLGGPFSGNTIYF. Drawing the rest from reference TRBV7-6 and TRBJ1-3, the complete variable domain is GAGVSQSPRYKVTKRGQDVALRCDPISGHVSLYWYRQALGQGPEFLTYFNYEAQQDKSGLPNDRFSAERPEGSISTLTIQRTEQRDSAMYRCASSLGGPFSGNTIYFGEGSWLTVV.

This chain connects TRBV3-1 (or the pseudogene TRBV3-2) to TRBJ2-5, with a weak D call TRBD2 (5 bases). The V end was cut by 1 base, the J end by 7 bases, with 10 bases between. Looked up from germline, CDR1 is LGHDT and CDR2 is YNNKEL (reference sequence). The CDR3 is made up of 13 amino acids. CDR3 loop: CASSQAARGTQYF. CDR3 sequence (DNA): TGTGCCAGCAGCCAAGCTGCCCGGGGGACCCAGTACTTC.

The chain carries TRBV11-2 and TRBJ2-3; no definite D call. The ends were cut back, 4 bases at V and 5 bases at J, with 10 bases in the middle. Germline values: CDR1 SGHAT, CDR2 FQNNGV. CDR3 length: 13 residues. The CDR3 spells CASSSQIEDTQYF. The CDR3 DNA follows: TGTGCCAGCAGCTCCCAGATCGAAGATACGCAGTATTTT.

This sequence joins TRBV5-1 and TRBJ2-4, with 9 bases matching TRBD1. With V trimmed by 0 bases and J by 6 bases, 7 bases remained unmatched. This CDR3 is 16 amino acids long. The germline gives CDR1 SGHRS, CDR2 YFSETQ. The DNA of the CDR3 is TGCGCCAGCAGCTTGGGAAGGACAGGGGAGGGAAACATTCAGTACTTC. Translated: CASSLGRTGEGNIQYF.

The chain joins TRBV7-2 to TRBJ1-2; D remains ambiguous. The CDR3 loop spans 15 amino acids. The germline gives CDR1 SGHTA, CDR2 FQGNSA. Trimming left V 1 base short and J 4 bases short, with 13 bases between. Here the CDR3 DNA reads TGTGCCAGCAGCTTAGTCGTGAAGGGAGGCTATGGCTACACCTTC. Residues: CASSLVVKGGYGYTF.

The table lists this clone with a few counts. This chain joins TRBV5-1 and TRBJ1-1, with unresolved D. CDR1 is SGHRS and CDR2 is YFSETQ in the germline V gene. The germline V and J ends were trimmed by 3 bases and 1 base, with 22 bases remaining between them. The CDR3 spans 18 residues. The CDR3 reads CASSWRTEGAAANTEAFF. DNA for the CDR3: TGCGCCAGCAGCTGGAGGACGGAGGGAGCGGCGGCGAACACTGAAGCTTTCTTT. Using reference TRBV5-1 and TRBJ1-1 for the parts outside the CDR3, the full variable domain is KAGVTQTPRYLIKTRGQQVTLSCSPISGHRSVSWYQQTPGQGLQFLFEYFSETQRNKGNFPGRFSGRQFSNSRSEMNVSTLELGDSALYLCASSWRTEGAAANTEAFFGQGTRLTVV.

The chain couples TRBV5-1 to TRBJ1-1; TRBD1 might be the D (6 bases). The germline CDR1 and CDR2 sequences are SGHRS and YFSETQ. The CDR3 totals 16 residues. The V gene lost 0 bases and the J gene lost 6 bases, with 18 bases spanning the gap. The CDR3: CASSLGWSGESAEAFF. The CDR3 bases are TGCGCCAGCAGCTTGGGCTGGTCAGGGGAGTCTGCTGAAGCTTTCTTT.

This chain links TRBV27 with TRBJ1-5; 10 positions agree with TRBD1. Germline assignment: CDR1 MNHEY and CDR2 SMNVEV (reference sequence). The CDR3 totals 16 residues. After removal of 5 bases from V and 5 bases from J, the junction contained 9 bases not matched to a gene. The CDR3 protein is CASSKAGTGAYQPQHF. DNA for the CDR3: TGTGCCAGCAGTAAGGCCGGGACAGGGGCCTATCAGCCCCAGCATTTT.

The chain uses TRBV2 and TRBJ1-2; D possibly corresponds to TRBD1 (5 bases). V lost 6 bases and J 4 bases, leaving 21 bases between the germline ends. Germline-derived CDR1 and CDR2 are SNHLY and FYNNEI. The CDR3 loop spans 16 amino acids. The CDR3 region has the DNA TGTGCCAGCAGGAAAGAAGGTGGAGGGGAGCGCTATGGCTACACCTTC. Amino acids: CASRKEGGGERYGYTF.

This chain links TRBV6-5 with TRBJ1-1; TRBD1 matches 9 bases. The CDR3 contains 13 residues. Germline V gene sequence: CDR1 MNHEY, CDR2 SVGAGI. With V trimmed by 6 bases and J by 7 bases, 6 bases remained unmatched. CDR3 nucleotide sequence: TGTGCCAGCAGCCCCGGACAGGGGAATGAAGCTTTCTTT. Translating it yields CASSPGQGNEAFF.

The chain links TRBV27 to TRBJ2-3, with 7 bases that match TRBD2. The J segment lost 2 bases and the V segment lost 5 bases, leaving 16 bases of the junction unmatched. Germline V CDR1 and CDR2: MNHEY, SMNVEV (reference sequence). The CDR3 is 18 residues long. DNA for the CDR3: TGTGCCAGCAGTCCCTGGGGGGGTACAGCACGGGTCACAGATACGCAGTATTTT. Translating it yields CASSPWGGTARVTDTQYF.

This chain uses TRBV5-1 with TRBJ2-3, with D maybe TRBD1 (5 bases). Per the germline V gene, CDR1 is SGHRS and CDR2 is YFSETQ. The CDR3 consists of 12 residues. V lost 6 bases to trimming and J lost 6 bases, with 11 bases between them. This chain's CDR3 is CASTDTWDTQYF. The CDR3 DNA reads as TGCGCCAGCACGGACACTTGGGATACGCAGTATTTT.

The chain recombines TRBV5-4 with TRBJ2-3; TRBD1 is a possible D gene (6 bases). The CDR3 consists of 14 residues. Germline V gives CDR1 SGHNT, CDR2 YYREEE (reference sequence). V lost 4 bases, J lost 7 bases, and 16 bases lay in between. CDR3 sequence: CASSPGYGTHTQYF. CDR3 DNA sequence: TGTGCCAGCAGCCCTGGCTACGGGACACATACGCAGTATTTT.